This entry is about one T cell receptor (beta chain). These data originate in a study of technical replicates of blood from several donors. CDR1 and CDR2 (germline): GTSNPN, SVGIG (reference sequence). The CDR3 extends over 12 amino acids. Trimming at V came to 7 bases and at J to 4 bases, leaving 4 bases not matched to a gene. Sequencing was performed with immunoSEQ multiplex PCR; in TCRdb, only in-frame clones are kept and a portion is missing. The repertoire holds about 74,000 clones, with more than 90% as singletons. This sequence was found in a human donor in good health. Sequencing used T cells isolated from PBMCs. The genes are TRBV30 and TRBJ1-2; 9 bases align to TRBD1. In nucleotides, the CDR3 is TGTGCCTTAACGACAGGGGGCTATGGCTACACCTTC. Encoded protein: CALTTGGYGYTF.